This T cell receptor beta chain appears in the sequencing data of a study of cytomegalovirus exposure and HLA in healthy donors. About the research overall: The use of the same platform for the 120 or so validation repertoires and the 600 to 700 first-cohort repertoires was reported by a later analysis. Findings of the study overall: The authors enumerated over 150 TCR beta chains as linked to cytomegalovirus. Testing in vitro showed a few CMV-associated chains specific for CMV antigens. Cytomegalovirus status, reportedly, was diagnosed with high specificity and sensitivity by the classifier.

Points on this clone: The antigen is undetermined.

Clones were read by immunoSEQ multiplex PCR, and TCRdb kept only the in-frame ones, dropping some. The sample consists of roughly 60,000 clones, roughly 94% of them appearing once. Germline CDR1 and CDR2: MNHEY and SMNVEV (reference sequence). This CDR3 region has 14 residues. V gave up 6 bases and J gave up 5 bases; unmatched junction bases: 6. This sequence joins TRBV27 and TRBJ2-1; 8 positions agree with TRBD1. The source material was PBMCs. The origin of this receptor is a man aged 18-30 years in good health and CMV-seronegative. The CDR3 DNA reads as TGTGCCAGCAGCCTCGGGACAGGAGACAATGAGCAGTTCTTC. It codes for CASSLGTGDNEQFF.